The 6 T cell receptor beta chains reported below all come from one sample, sequenced in a study of tumor-infiltrating lymphocytes in primary liver carcinoma. From around 0.5 ug total RNA, TCR beta cDNA was generated with a primer in the constant region. Three nested multiplex PCR rounds of slightly modified ARM-PCR generated TCR beta libraries. Investigators reported that the first two PCR rounds, at 10 cycles each, used TRBV1-TRBV30 forward primers with a C-beta reverse primer. TCRdb redid the calling of the multiplex PCR reads with MiXCR, one entry per CDR3 protein. The table records more than 20,000 distinct CDR3 sequences, approximately 80% of them present only once. Unsorted bulk tissue (roughly 17-34 mg) underwent RNA and DNA co-extraction. The sample was liver tumor tissue from sampling region 2. The sample's subset: tumor region T2, inferior pole. These receptors originate from a woman aged 25-40 years with primary liver carcinoma and hepatitis B virus infection.

A word on this clonotype: Given the absence of the conserved phenylalanine or tryptophan at the CDR3 end, a read error is likely. The DNA is left out, because the CDR3 cannot be placed on it with certainty; the CDR3 is given as TCRdb lists it. This sequence joins TRBV29-1 and TRBJ1-1. The CDR3 numbers 13 amino acids, ends counted. Per the germline V gene, CDR1 is SQVTM and CDR2 is ANQGSEA. This CDR3 reads CSVYYNLNTEACL.

V usage is TRBV5-4 and J usage is TRBJ2-3; D unclear. Germline V gene sequence: CDR1 SGHNT, CDR2 YYREEE (reference sequence). The CDR3 has 18 amino acids. V gave up 5 bases and J gave up 3 bases, with 25 bases separating them. As DNA, the CDR3 is TGTGCCAGCAGTAACCCGGCGGCTATTGGAAGTCGGACAGATACGCAGTATTTT. Its protein product is CASSNPAAIGSRTDTQYF.

In the case of this clonotype: This CDR3 is missing its conserved last phenylalanine or tryptophan, likely due to a read error. This chain uses TRBV12-3 or TRBV12-4 with TRBJ2-3; tentative D call: TRBD2 (6 bases). V was cut by 6 bases and J by 8 bases, with 24 bases left in between. The CDR3 sequence is 16 residues long. The CDR3 DNA reads TGTGCCAGCAGCCTTGCGTGGGGGGTCGGAATAGGTACGCAGTATTTG. Translating it yields CASSLAWGVGIGTQYL.

About this clonotype: One junction end does not reproduce the germline sequence, and a read error may be involved. The chain recombines TRBV11-2 with TRBJ2-2; D not certain. In germline, CDR1 is SGHAT, CDR2 FQNNGV. The CDR3 runs 16 residues. The DNA of the CDR3 is TGTGCCAACAGCCCCTATCCCCAGTTGAACACCGGGGAGCTGTTTTTT. Amino acid sequence: CANSPYPQLNTGELFF.

On this clonotype: Likely a read error: the CDR3 ends without its conserved phenylalanine or tryptophan. For the CDR3, the DNA is TGTGCCAGCAGGACGGGGTGTGCAAACACTGAAGCTTTCTCT. This sequence encodes CASRTGCANTEAFS. The gene calls are TRBV13 and TRBJ1-1, with no clear D. Trimming pared 6 bases from V and 2 bases from J, leaving 13 bases between. This CDR3 is 14 amino acids long. Germline V lookup: CDR1 PRHDT, CDR2 FYEKMQ (reference sequence).

Notes on this clonotype: No conserved phenylalanine or tryptophan ends this CDR3, so it is likely a read error. The rearrangement uses TRBV7-8 and TRBJ2-3; 10 positions match TRBD2. The CDR3 extends over 16 amino acids. Germline assignment: CDR1 SGHVS and CDR2 FQNEAQ. CDR3 amino acids: CASSLGAGGPGDTQYY. The CDR3, as DNA: TGTGCTAGTAGCTTAGGAGCGGGAGGGCCTGGTGATACGCAGTATTAT.